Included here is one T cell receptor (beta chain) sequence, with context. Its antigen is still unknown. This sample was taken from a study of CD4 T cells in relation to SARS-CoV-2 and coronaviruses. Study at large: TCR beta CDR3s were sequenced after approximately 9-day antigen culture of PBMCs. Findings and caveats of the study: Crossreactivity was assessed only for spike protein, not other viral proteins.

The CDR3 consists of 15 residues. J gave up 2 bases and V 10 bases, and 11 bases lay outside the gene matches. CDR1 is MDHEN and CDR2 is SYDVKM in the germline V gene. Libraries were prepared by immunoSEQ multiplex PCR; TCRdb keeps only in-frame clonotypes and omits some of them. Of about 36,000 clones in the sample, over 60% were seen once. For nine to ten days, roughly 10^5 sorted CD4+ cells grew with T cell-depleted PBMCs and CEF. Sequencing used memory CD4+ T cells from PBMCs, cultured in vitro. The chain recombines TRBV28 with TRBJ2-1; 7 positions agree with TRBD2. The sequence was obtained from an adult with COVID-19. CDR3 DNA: TGTGCCACCCTCTCAGCGGGATTTCCCTACAATGAGCAGTTCTTC. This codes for CATLSAGFPYNEQFF.